The source of this TCR beta chain is a study of a mutant IDH1 vaccine in newly diagnosed glioma. TCRdb's table, derived via immunoSEQ multiplex PCR, lists solely in-frame clones and lacks some. Of 23,000 or so clones in the sample, 79% were seen once. Time point: week 11, during vaccination. Doses of 300 ug of mutant IDH1 20-mer peptide were given with topical imiquimod. Worth noting for this clone: No antigen is known for it.

Germline CDR1 LNHDA, CDR2 SQIVND (reference sequence). The CDR3 contains 18 residues. After removal of 0 bases from V and 1 base from J, the junction contained 8 bases not matched to a gene. The TCR sequence derives from a man aged 35 to 55 with glioma. Sequencing used PBMCs, obtained from a glioma patient whose treatment included an IDH1 peptide vaccine. The V gene is TRBV19, the J gene TRBJ2-1, with 8 bases identical to TRBD1. CDR3 amino acids: CASSIDPKTGASYNEQFF. The CDR3 DNA follows: TGTGCCAGTAGTATAGACCCAAAGACAGGGGCTTCCTACAATGAGCAGTTCTTC.